This TCR beta chain appears in the sequencing data of a study of post-analysis software for immune sequencing data. On this clonotype itself: Its antigen is as yet unknown.

Unique molecular identifiers were built into the TCR beta cDNA libraries. In TCRdb, the PCR reads were re-called with MiXCR into one record per CDR3 protein. The sample comprises roughly 540,000 distinct CDR3 sequences, approximately 31% of which are singletons, and approximately 6% rests with the top ten. This CDR3 has 15 residues. Germline lookup yields CDR1 MNHEY and CDR2 SMNVEV (reference sequence). After removal of 5 bases from V and 5 bases from J, the junction contained 11 bases not matched to a gene. Findings of the study overall: Five TRBV segments, TRBV5-6, TRBV5-1 and TRBV20-1 among them, were found more frequent in patients than controls. Patients with multiple sclerosis recorded significantly lower normalized Chao1 diversity than controls, the study found.

The chain employs TRBV27 and TRBJ1-2; TRBD1 matches at 7 bases. This receptor was obtained from a girl aged 2-17 years with multiple sclerosis. The sequencing sample was made of blood. CDR3 amino acids: CASSPNDRVPYGYTF. For the CDR3, the DNA is TGTGCCAGCAGTCCAAACGACAGGGTCCCTTATGGCTACACCTTC.